This is a list of T cell receptor beta chains from one sample in a study of shared clonotypes between healthy human individuals. Libraries were prepared by immunoSEQ multiplex PCR; TCRdb keeps only in-frame clonotypes and omits some of them. The sample lists 2,100,000 or so clones; 90% to 97% were seen once. Sequenced input: naive CD4+ T cells sorted from blood. These TCRs come from a man aged 18 to 30 in good health. CDR3s include the opening cysteine and the closing phenylalanine or tryptophan. D genes are given only for firm matches. Not all rows give a size; the values are once, few, many and, for expanded clones, a class.

size: .
D: .
V: TRBV2
J: TRBJ1-3
CDR3: CASTGNRITSGNTIYF
DNA: TGTGCCAGCACAGGAAACAGGATCACTTCTGGAAACACCATATATTTT

size: .
D: .
V: TRBV18
J: TRBJ2-6
CDR3: CASSPLRQSWGGANVLTF
DNA: TGTGCCAGCTCACCGCTCCGACAGTCCTGGGGAGGGGCCAACGTCCTGACTTTC

size: .
D: TRBD2
V: TRBV9
J: TRBJ2-1
CDR3: CASSGGLAGAHEQFF
DNA: TGTGCCAGCAGCGGAGGACTAGCGGGAGCACATGAGCAGTTCTTC

size: .
D: .
V: TRBV6-1
J: TRBJ2-7
CDR3: CASSATMGGREQYF
DNA: TGTGCCAGCAGTGCCACAATGGGGGGGCGCGAGCAGTACTTC

size: .
D: .
V: TRBV2
J: TRBJ2-5
CDR3: CASSLKKQGTQYF
DNA: TGTGCCAGCAGTCTAAAGAAACAGGGGACCCAGTACTTC

size: .
D: TRBD2
V: TRBV7-2
J: TRBJ2-3
CDR3: CATRTSGTSVGDTQYF
DNA: TGTGCCACCAGGACTAGCGGGACGTCCGTGGGAGATACGCAGTATTTT

size: .
D: .
V: TRBV5-8
J: TRBJ2-4
CDR3: CASSLGTVTIAKNIQYF
DNA: TGTGCCAGCAGCTTAGGGACGGTTACTATAGCCAAAAACATTCAGTACTTC

size: .
D: TRBD1
V: TRBV10-3
J: TRBJ1-3
CDR3: CAISEDRVGNTIYF
DNA: TGTGCCATCAGTGAGGACAGGGTTGGAAACACCATATATTTT

size: .
D: TRBD2
V: TRBV4-1
J: TRBJ2-5
CDR3: CASSPFSTSGQETQYF
DNA: TGCGCCAGCAGTCCTTTTTCGACTAGCGGCCAAGAGACCCAGTACTTC

size: .
D: TRBD1
V: TRBV5-1
J: TRBJ1-1
CDR3: CASSIDRVGNTEAFF
DNA: TGCGCCAGCAGCATAGACAGGGTGGGGAACACTGAAGCTTTCTTT

size: .
D: .
V: TRBV5-1
J: TRBJ2-1
CDR3: CASSLADLGSYNEQFF
DNA: TGCGCCAGCAGCTTGGCGGATCTTGGTTCCTACAATGAGCAGTTCTTC

size: .
D: TRBD1
V: TRBV29-1
J: TRBJ1-1
CDR3: CSVETWTGRGTEAFF
DNA: TGCAGCGTTGAAACCTGGACAGGGCGGGGCACTGAAGCTTTCTTT

size: .
D: .
V: TRBV10-3
J: TRBJ2-5
CDR3: CAISESSYRTPQETQYF
DNA: TGTGCCATCAGTGAGTCTAGCTACAGGACTCCACAAGAGACCCAGTACTTC

size: .
D: .
V: TRBV11-2
J: TRBJ1-5
CDR3: CASSFGPDGPQHF
DNA: TGTGCCAGCAGCTTTGGGCCAGATGGGCCCCAGCATTTT

size: .
D: .
V: TRBV28
J: TRBJ1-5
CDR3: CASSSTIQAGQPQHF
DNA: TGTGCCAGCAGTTCGACTATACAGGCAGGGCAGCCCCAGCATTTT

size: .
D: .
V: TRBV9
J: TRBJ2-2
CDR3: CASSVGYTTGELFF
DNA: TGTGCCAGCAGCGTAGGTTATACCACCGGGGAGCTGTTTTTT

size: .
D: TRBD2
V: TRBV5-4
J: TRBJ2-1
CDR3: CASSLSSSGTSLYNEQFF
DNA: TGTGCCAGCAGCTTGAGTAGTAGCGGGACCAGTTTATACAATGAGCAGTTCTTC

size: .
D: .
V: TRBV30
J: TRBJ2-3
CDR3: CAWSVNLLGLTDTQYF
DNA: TGTGCCTGGAGTGTGAATTTGCTGGGATTAACAGATACGCAGTATTTT

size: .
D: TRBD1
V: TRBV7-6
J: TRBJ1-6
CDR3: CASSLGQGVSPLHF
DNA: TGTGCCAGCAGCTTAGGACAGGGAGTTTCACCCCTCCACTTT

size: .
D: .
V: TRBV28
J: TRBJ1-2
CDR3: CASSRSDLRFYGYTF
DNA: TGTGCCAGCAGCCGGTCAGATCTCCGTTTCTATGGCTACACCTTC

size: .
D: .
V: TRBV10-1
J: TRBJ2-7
CDR3: CASSPGTVYEQYF
DNA: TGCGCCAGCAGCCCCGGGACGGTCTACGAGCAGTACTTC

size: once
D: .
V: TRBV7-2
J: TRBJ1-3
CDR3: CASSLSWGPSSGNTIYF
DNA: TGTGCCAGCAGCTTGAGTTGGGGGCCGAGCTCTGGAAACACCATATATTTT

size: .
D: .
V: TRBV5-6
J: TRBJ2-7
CDR3: CASSSVGGQYF
DNA: TGTGCCAGCAGCTCGGTCGGCGGGCAGTACTTC

size: once
D: .
V: TRBV7-6
J: TRBJ1-1
CDR3: CASSFAMNTEAFF
DNA: TGTGCCAGCAGCTTTGCCATGAACACTGAAGCTTTCTTT

size: .
D: .
V: TRBV27
J: TRBJ1-1
CDR3: CASSPGSTRNTEAFF
DNA: TGTGCCAGCAGTCCTGGGTCAACGAGGAACACTGAAGCTTTCTTT

size: .
D: TRBD1
V: TRBV6-1
J: TRBJ2-5
CDR3: CASSEASQGGLQETQYF
DNA: TGTGCCAGCAGTGAAGCATCCCAAGGGGGCCTCCAAGAGACCCAGTACTTC

size: .
D: .
V: TRBV4-1
J: TRBJ1-5
CDR3: CASSSGRGNQPQHF
DNA: TGCGCCAGCAGCAGTGGCAGAGGCAATCAGCCCCAGCATTTT

size: .
D: .
V: TRBV10-1
J: TRBJ2-7
CDR3: CASSPRGSHEQYF
DNA: TGCGCCAGCAGTCCTCGGGGCTCCCACGAGCAGTACTTC

size: once
D: .
V: TRBV6-5
J: TRBJ2-5
CDR3: CASSYTGLSETQYF
DNA: TGTGCCAGCAGCTACACAGGGCTGTCAGAGACCCAGTACTTC

size: .
D: .
V: TRBV5-1
J: TRBJ1-1
CDR3: CASSLSADFGSEAFF
DNA: TGCGCCAGCAGCCTGTCGGCCGACTTCGGGTCTGAAGCTTTCTTT

size: .
D: .
V: TRBV7-2
J: TRBJ2-2
CDR3: CASSFRGSAGGELFF
DNA: TGTGCCAGCAGCTTCCGGGGGAGCGCGGGAGGGGAGCTGTTTTTT

size: .
D: .
V: TRBV29-1
J: TRBJ2-5
CDR3: CSADHLGGGTQYF
DNA: TGCAGCGCTGACCATCTCGGTGGTGGGACCCAGTACTTC

size: .
D: TRBD2
V: TRBV11-2
J: TRBJ2-7
CDR3: CASSQHGGLASVTYEQYF
DNA: TGTGCCAGCAGCCAGCATGGGGGACTAGCGAGCGTAACCTACGAGCAGTACTTC

size: .
D: .
V: TRBV19
J: TRBJ2-1
CDR3: CASSLSGGSSYNEQFF
DNA: TGTGCCAGTAGCCTGTCCGGGGGCAGCTCCTACAATGAGCAGTTCTTC

size: .
D: .
V: TRBV20-1
J: TRBJ1-1
CDR3: CSADGPTEAFF
DNA: TGCAGTGCCGACGGTCCCACTGAAGCTTTCTTT

size: .
D: .
V: TRBV2
J: TRBJ1-2
CDR3: CASSRGGEAGYGYTF
DNA: TGTGCCAGCAGTCGGGGAGGAGAGGCCGGGTATGGCTACACCTTC

size: .
D: TRBD1
V: TRBV9
J: TRBJ1-5
CDR3: CASSRTGIGNQPQHF
DNA: TGTGCCAGCAGCCGGACAGGGATCGGCAATCAGCCCCAGCATTTT

size: .
D: TRBD2
V: TRBV6-5
J: TRBJ2-7
CDR3: CASSYRGGRREQYF
DNA: TGTGCCAGCAGTTATCGGGGCGGGAGGCGGGAGCAGTACTTC

size: .
D: .
V: TRBV30
J: TRBJ1-1
CDR3: CAWSDRPDTEAFF
DNA: TGTGCCTGGAGTGACAGACCTGACACTGAAGCTTTCTTT

size: .
D: TRBD2
V: TRBV6-6
J: TRBJ2-1
CDR3: CASRQTGGGQFF
DNA: TGTGCCAGCAGGCAAACCGGGGGGGGGCAGTTCTTC

size: .
D: .
V: TRBV10-1
J: TRBJ2-1
CDR3: CASSEGANGEQFF
DNA: TGCGCCAGCAGTGAGGGGGCCAACGGAGAGCAGTTCTTC

size: .
D: TRBD1
V: TRBV6-1
J: TRBJ2-5
CDR3: CASTEQGAGETQYF
DNA: TGTGCCAGCACAGAACAGGGGGCGGGAGAGACCCAGTACTTC

size: .
D: .
V: TRBV7-8
J: TRBJ1-1
CDR3: CASSFTGLGTEAFF
DNA: TGTGCCAGCAGCTTTACGGGTCTGGGCACTGAAGCTTTCTTT

size: .
D: .
V: TRBV6-4
J: TRBJ2-2
CDR3: CASSATTGLNTGELFF
DNA: TGTGCCAGCAGTGCCACAACAGGATTGAACACCGGGGAGCTGTTTTTT

size: .
D: TRBD2
V: TRBV7-8
J: TRBJ2-7
CDR3: CASSSGGQGAYEQYF
DNA: TGTGCCAGCAGCTCGGGGGGGCAGGGTGCCTACGAGCAGTACTTC

size: .
D: .
V: TRBV11-2
J: TRBJ2-1
CDR3: CASSLITGSSNEQFF
DNA: TGTGCCAGCAGCCTGATTACAGGGAGCAGCAATGAGCAGTTCTTC

size: .
D: TRBD2
V: TRBV5-6
J: TRBJ2-5
CDR3: CASSTPGLAQETQYF
DNA: TGTGCCAGCAGCACCCCCGGACTAGCTCAAGAGACCCAGTACTTC

size: .
D: .
V: TRBV7-2
J: TRBJ2-2
CDR3: CASSPSLGLGKGGELFF
DNA: TGTGCCAGCAGCCCAAGCCTGGGTTTGGGTAAGGGCGGGGAGCTGTTTTTT

size: .
D: .
V: TRBV28
J: TRBJ2-2
CDR3: CASSLVTVGELFF
DNA: TGTGCCAGCAGTTTAGTGACAGTCGGGGAGCTGTTTTTT

size: .
D: .
V: TRBV19
J: TRBJ1-2
CDR3: CASSIVGDAGGYTF
DNA: TGTGCCAGTAGTATTGTAGGGGACGCAGGTGGCTACACCTTC